This T cell receptor (beta chain) was sequenced during a study of regulatory T cells in long-lasting Graves disease. Overall study results and limits: Gene preferences differed: TRBV28, TRBJ1-2, TRBJ2-5 in persistent cases. The study examined only peripheral blood, not thyroid tissue. TCR diversity was lower in persistent Graves' patients (versus newly diagnosed ones).

Sequencing libraries for TCR beta were prepared with iRepertoire HTBI primers and Arm-PCR of CDR3 regions. TCRdb redid the calling of the multiplex PCR reads with MiXCR, one entry per CDR3 protein. The table lists about 220,000 distinct CDR3 sequences, approximately 20% of them singletons. The CDR3 contains 15 residues. CDR1 is SGDLS, CDR2 YYNGEE, per germline. V was pared by 0 bases and J by 6 bases, with 13 bases between. Time point described: newly diagnosed GD, antithyroid drugs for less than 3 months. PBMCs provided the RNA from which the TCR library was made. In Xi'an, China, an endocrinology department was the source of patients. On this clonotype itself: No antigen is known for it.

Specimen: peripheral blood mononuclear cells (PBMCs), collected at new diagnosis, from a patient treated with antithyroid drugs. This receptor was obtained from a female donor with Graves disease. The J gene is TRBJ2-1, the V gene TRBV9, with D hard to call. The CDR3 loop is CASSVVPLDGNEQFF. CDR3 in DNA: TGTGCCAGCAGCGTAGTACCCTTGGATGGCAATGAGCAGTTCTTC.